The 18 T cell receptor beta chains listed next were all sequenced from one sample in a study of metastatic and nonmetastatic thyroid tumors. TCRdb used MiXCR to call clones anew from the PCR reads. The table records 30,000 to 40,000 clones, 25% to 30% of them present only once. Patients underwent thyroid surgery, and none had received any treatment before it. The sequencing input was blood. The origin of the receptors is a female donor with papillary thyroid cancer or a benign thyroid nodule (not recorded which). Some clones in this sample may be carry-over from other donors' samples.

Concerning this clone: The final CDR3 position lacks the conserved phenylalanine or tryptophan, pointing to a likely read error. No DNA is shown, since the ends of the CDR3 on it are uncertain; the CDR3 is the one TCRdb lists. The rearrangement uses TRBV6-5 and TRBJ2-1; the table gives TRBD1 as D, unverified against the DNA. CDR1 and CDR2 from the germline V gene are MNHEY and SVGAGI. Counting both end residues, the CDR3 totals 14 amino acids. The CDR3 is CASSYEGGYKEPFI.

The sample holds a few counts of this clone. This chain connects TRBV6-1 to TRBJ1-2; 9 bases map to TRBD1. The length of the CDR3 is 15 residues. Germline V gives CDR1 MNHNS, CDR2 SASEGT. The V and J ends lost 5 bases and 9 bases, in that order; junction bases with no gene match: 13. CDR3 bases: TGTGCCAGCAGTAGGGGACAGGGCACTAACCATTGCTACACCTTC. Translation gives CASSRGQGTNHCYTF.

This chain connects TRBV9 to TRBJ2-1; D may be TRBD1 or TRBD2 (5 bases each). Between the trimmed V and J ends, which lost 3 bases and 4 bases, there was a span of 11 bases. CDR1 is SGDLS and CDR2 is YYNGEE in the germline V gene. This CDR3 region has 14 residues. In DNA form, the CDR3 reads TGTGCCAGCAGCGGGGACGGGGATTACAATGAGCAGTTCTTC. Translated: CASSGDGDYNEQFF.

The genes are TRBV20-1 and TRBJ1-4, with D perhaps matching TRBD1 (6 bases). Trimming pared 3 bases from V and 10 bases from J, leaving 18 bases between. The germline V gene encodes CDR1 DFQATT and CDR2 SNEGSKA (reference sequence). This CDR3 is built from 14 residues. For the CDR3, the DNA is TGCAGTGCTAGGCTGGGGGCCAATAATTCAAAACTGTTTTTT. Amino acids: CSARLGANNSKLFF.

Remarks on this clone: The junction does not match germline at one end; this may be a read error. The chain uses TRBV7-3 and TRBJ1-2; 8 bases are a match to TRBD1. In germline, CDR1 is SGHTA, CDR2 FQGTGA. This CDR3 has 13 amino acids. CDR3 DNA: TGCGCCAGCAGCTCGGGGACAGGCGCGTGCTACACCTTC. This sequence encodes CASSSGTGACYTF.

This clone was seen at least ten times. The CDR3 reads CASSLRAGEKLFF. CDR3 in DNA: TGTGCCAGCAGTTTGAGGGCGGGCGAAAAACTGTTTTTT. The V gene is TRBV28, the J gene TRBJ1-4; no reliable D call. Trimming pared 3 bases from V and 8 bases from J, leaving 10 bases between. Per germline, CDR1 MDHEN and CDR2 SYDVKM. The CDR3 loop spans 13 amino acids.

The DNA for the CDR3 is TGCGCCAGCAGCGATGGGACAGGGTCAAGTTCGACCCTCCACTTT. Protein product: CASSDGTGSSSTLHF. V is TRBV5-1 and J is TRBJ1-6; 9 bases line up with TRBD1. This CDR3 has 15 amino acids. CDR1 and CDR2 (germline): SGHRS, YFSETQ. Trimming at V came to 4 bases and at J to 14 bases, leaving 13 bases not matched to a gene.

The chain carries TRBV18 and TRBJ2-3; a possible D gene is TRBD1 (7 bases). Germline assignment: CDR1 KGHSH and CDR2 LQKENI. This CDR3 has 15 residues. With 3 bases removed from V and 1 base from J, the gap between germline ends came to 11 bases. CDR3 sequence reads: CASSPSRGGTDTQYF. DNA of the CDR3: TGTGCCAGCTCACCGAGCAGGGGGGGCACAGATACGCAGTATTTT. The full variable domain, in which reference TRBV18 and TRBJ2-3 provide the parts outside the CDR3, is NAGVMQNPRHLVRRRGQEARLRCSPMKGHSHVYWYRQLPEEGLKFMVYLQKENIIDESGMPKERFSAEFPKEGPSILRIQQVVRGDSAAYFCASSPSRGGTDTQYFGPGTRLTVL.

By sample fraction, this clone is medium-sized. The chain combines TRBV11-2 with TRBJ1-6, with D hard to call. The V end lost 5 bases, the J end lost 13 bases, and 24 bases lay between the germline ends. CDR1 and CDR2 from the germline V gene are SGHAT and FQNNGV. CDR3 length: 16 amino acids. CDR3 region: CASSPSPDTDEDPLHF. CDR3 nucleotides: TGTGCCAGCAGCCCCTCCCCCGACACGGACGAAGATCCCCTCCACTTT.

This clone was seen many times. The J gene is TRBJ2-7, the V gene TRBV6-1, with TRBD1 matching 8 bases. The CDR3 has 14 amino acids. CDR1 is MNHNS and CDR2 is SASEGT in the germline V gene. Germline trimming cut 6 bases from V and 2 bases from J; bases unmatched to any gene: 6. The CDR3 here is CASRAAGGPYEQYF. The CDR3 nucleotides read TGTGCCAGCAGGGCCGCAGGGGGCCCCTACGAGCAGTACTTC.

This clone turned up a few times. The rearrangement uses TRBV18 and TRBJ2-1, with D unclear. The length of the CDR3 is 13 residues. Germline assignment: CDR1 KGHSH and CDR2 LQKENI. Trimming pared 6 bases from V and 4 bases from J, leaving 10 bases between. The CDR3 region has the DNA TGTGCCAGCTCGCAAACCATATACAATGAGCAGTTCTTC. Amino acids: CASSQTIYNEQFF. The full variable domain, completed using reference TRBV18 and TRBJ2-1, is NAGVMQNPRHLVRRRGQEARLRCSPMKGHSHVYWYRQLPEEGLKFMVYLQKENIIDESGMPKERFSAEFPKEGPSILRIQQVVRGDSAAYFCASSQTIYNEQFFGPGTRLTVL.

At least ten counts were recorded for this clone. The rearrangement joins TRBV20-1 to TRBJ2-3, with TRBD2 identical over 9 bases. Germline assignment: CDR1 DFQATT and CDR2 SNEGSKA (reference sequence). V was clipped by 6 bases and J by 4 bases; unmatched bases: 20. The CDR3 is made up of 18 amino acids. Written as DNA, the CDR3 is TGCAGTGCCCCCAGGGACTATATACGGGGCGGGAGGGCAGATACGCAGTATTTT. Translated, it gives CSAPRDYIRGGRADTQYF.

The J gene is TRBJ2-5, the V gene TRBV7-2; perhaps TRBD1 as D (5 bases). Trimming removed 1 base from V and 5 bases from J, with 11 bases in between. CDR3 size: 14 residues. Germline CDR1 is SGHTA and CDR2 is FQGNSA. CDR3 sequence reads: CASSLDQGSETQYF. CDR3 coding DNA: TGTGCCAGCAGCTTAGATCAGGGTTCGGAGACCCAGTACTTC.

This chain uses TRBV15 with TRBJ2-2; D remains ambiguous. The CDR3 runs 16 residues. Germline V gene sequence: CDR1 LNHNV, CDR2 YYDKDF (reference sequence). Trimming removed 0 bases at V and 1 base at J, with 9 bases between. CDR3 in amino acids: CATSRETDGNTGELFF. As DNA, the CDR3 is TGTGCCACCAGCAGAGAAACTGACGGGAACACCGGGGAGCTGTTTTTT.

This clone was observed at least ten times. This may stem from a read error, because a much larger clone lies one nucleotide away. This chain joins TRBV20-1 and TRBJ1-1, with no clear D. This CDR3 has 14 residues. The V gene lost 0 bases and the J gene lost 1 base, with 9 bases spanning the gap. Germline V lookup: CDR1 DFQATT, CDR2 SNEGSKA (reference sequence). In nucleotides, the CDR3 is TGCAGTGCTAGAGATCCCAGCCCGAACACTGAAGCTTTCTTT. Encoded protein: CSARDPSPNTEAFF.

This clone occurred many times. The chain is built from TRBV2 and TRBJ2-7; the match to TRBD1 covers 7 bases. V dropped 8 bases and J dropped 0; count of bases not matched to a gene: 1. Germline-derived CDR1 and CDR2 are SNHLY and FYNNEI. The CDR3 consists of 12 residues. The CDR3 sequence: CASGQASYEQYF. The DNA of the CDR3 is TGTGCCAGCGGACAGGCCTCCTACGAGCAGTACTTC.

J is TRBJ2-7 and V is TRBV20-1, with D unresolved. This CDR3 has 15 residues. In germline, CDR1 is DFQATT, CDR2 SNEGSKA (reference sequence). The V gene lost 5 bases and the J gene lost 7 bases, with 24 bases spanning the gap. The CDR3 is CSACEHMGLRLEQYF. DNA of the CDR3: TGCAGTGCTTGCGAACACATGGGGTTACGTCTGGAGCAGTACTTC.

The table lists this clone with a few counts. The genes are TRBV12-3 or TRBV12-4 and TRBJ2-5; 10 bases line up with TRBD1. With the DNA end fitting TRBJ2-7 better, the J assignment may be wrong. This CDR3 spans 16 amino acids. CDR3 protein: CASSSLLGTGVNEQYF. The CDR3 DNA reads TGTGCCAGCAGTTCCTTGTTAGGGACAGGGGTTAACGAGCAGTACTTC.